This T cell receptor beta chain was identified during a study of cytomegalovirus exposure and HLA in healthy donors. Germline V gene sequence: CDR1 SGHVS, CDR2 FQNEAQ. V was trimmed by 0 bases and J by 3 bases, leaving 8 bases between them. This CDR3 has 14 residues. This clone came up once. The primer mix had 60 Vbeta and 13 Jbeta primers. The table came from immunoSEQ multiplex PCR; TCRdb's copy has only in-frame clones and leaves some out. The sample gives 30,000 to 40,000 clones, more than 80% of which show up once; about 6.3% is in the top ten. The material sequenced was PBMCs. The TCR originated in a male donor in good health and CMV-seronegative. The V call is TRBV7-8, the J call TRBJ2-5; TRBD1 might be the D (5 bases). CDR3 region: CASSLALREETQYF. In nucleotides, the CDR3 is TGTGCCAGCAGCTTAGCGCTCAGGGAAGAGACCCAGTACTTC. Combining the CDR3 with reference TRBV7-8 and TRBJ2-5 gives the whole variable domain GAGVSQSPRYKVAKRGQDVALRCDPISGHVSLFWYQQALGQGPEFLTYFQNEAQLDKSGLPSDRFFAERPEGSVSTLKIQRTQQEDSAVYLCASSLALREETQYFGPGTRLLVL.